One sample yielded the 21 T cell receptor beta chains listed below, sequenced in a study of shared clonotypes between healthy human individuals. Clones were sequenced by immunoSEQ multiplex PCR, and TCRdb holds only the in-frame ones, with some missing. The sample consists of approximately 640,000 clones, 90% of them appearing once. The specimen sequenced was memory CD8+ T cells from PBMCs. Stated subset: CD45RO+ cells pooled with CCR7-negative TemRA cells. The receptors derive from a man aged 18 to 29 in good health. Some clones in this sample may be carry-over from other donors' samples.

Turning to this clone: One end of the junction fails to match germline, which may point to a read error. The J gene is TRBJ2-1, the V gene TRBV2, with 7 bases matching TRBD2. Per germline, CDR1 SNHLY and CDR2 FYNNEI. The CDR3 consists of 15 residues. CDR3 sequence (DNA): TGTGCCAGCAGGACCGGGGGGTATGGCTACAATGAACAGTTCTTC. It encodes CASRTGGYGYNEQFF.

The V gene is TRBV7-9, the J gene TRBJ2-1; 8 nucleotides match TRBD1. The ends lost 6 bases at V and 2 bases at J; junction bases unmatched: 6. The germline CDR1 and CDR2 sequences are SEHNR and FQNEAQ (reference sequence). The CDR3 consists of 15 residues. The CDR3 coding sequence is TGTGCCAGCAGACCAGGGGGCACTACCTACAATGAGCAGTTCTTC. Translating gives CASRPGGTTYNEQFF.

The chain combines TRBV7-9 with TRBJ2-7; 7 nucleotides align to TRBD2. V lost 7 bases to trimming and J lost 3 bases; unmatched junction nucleotides: 12. The CDR3 covers 15 residues. Germline CDR1 is SEHNR and CDR2 is FQNEAQ (reference sequence). In DNA, the CDR3 is TGTGCCAGCACTCCTCCGGGGGGAAGGGACTACGAGCAGTACTTC. Protein product: CASTPPGGRDYEQYF.

This chain uses TRBV2 with TRBJ2-2; TRBD2 matches 10 bases. J lost 4 bases, V lost 4 bases, and 15 bases had no gene match. The CDR3 extends over 19 amino acids. Germline V lookup: CDR1 SNHLY, CDR2 FYNNEI. The CDR3 spells CASSGESGRADLSTGELFF. For the CDR3, the DNA is TGTGCCAGCAGTGGCGAAAGCGGGAGGGCCGATTTGTCCACCGGGGAGCTGTTTTTT.

The rearrangement links TRBV11-2 to TRBJ1-3; weak D call: TRBD1 (6 bases). Trimming left V 5 bases short and J 4 bases short, with 15 bases between. Germline V gene data show CDR1 as SGHAT and CDR2 as FQNNGV. This CDR3 is built from 15 residues. This CDR3 reads CASSREGGFGNTIYF. The CDR3 coding sequence is TGTGCCAGCAGCCGGGAGGGGGGGTTCGGAAACACCATATATTTT.

The genes are TRBV6-6 and TRBJ1-1, with no clear D. Germline V gene data show CDR1 as MNHNY and CDR2 as SVGAGI (reference sequence). The CDR3 is 13 amino acids. Trimming removed 6 bases at V and 0 bases at J, with 8 bases between. CDR3 sequence reads: CASSQYMNTEAFF. The DNA of the CDR3 is TGTGCCAGCAGCCAATACATGAACACTGAAGCTTTCTTT.

This clone was found many times. The genes are TRBV6-6 and TRBJ2-7; D is perhaps TRBD1 (5 bases). V was trimmed by 2 bases and J by 0 bases, leaving 5 bases between them. This CDR3 has 13 residues. Germline V gene data show CDR1 as MNHNY and CDR2 as SVGAGI (reference sequence). Written as DNA, the CDR3 is TGTGCCAGCAGTTACGGACACTCCTACGAGCAGTACTTC. Its translation: CASSYGHSYEQYF.

The rearrangement joins TRBV5-6 to TRBJ2-7, with a possible D match to TRBD2 (6 bases). From germline, CDR1 is SGHDT and CDR2 YYEEEE. CDR3 length equals 15 residues. V lost 4 bases to trimming and J lost 7 bases, with 21 bases between them. DNA of the CDR3: TGTGCCAGCAGCAGCACCGGGACTCCTCCGGGGGAGCAGTACTTC. Translation: CASSSTGTPPGEQYF.

This clone was counted once. The rearrangement uses TRBV28 and TRBJ2-7, with D tentatively TRBD1 or TRBD2 (5 bases each). V dropped 3 bases and J dropped 2 bases, with 14 bases sitting between them. The CDR3 totals 15 residues. Looked up from germline, CDR1 is MDHEN and CDR2 is SYDVKM. CDR3 protein: CASSLGTFSTYEQYF. The CDR3 region has the DNA TGTGCCAGCAGTTTGGGGACCTTTTCAACCTACGAGCAGTACTTC.

The count of this clone is one. The chain couples TRBV19 to TRBJ2-1, with 10 bases that match TRBD2. The V gene's germline CDR1 is LNHDA and CDR2 SQIVND (reference sequence). Trimming cost V 8 bases and J 16 bases; bases outside gene matches: 23. CDR3 length: 16 residues. This CDR3 is CASRGGLAGAEYRAFF. As DNA, the CDR3 is TGTGCCAGTCGTGGGGGGCTAGCGGGAGCTGAATATAGGGCCTTCTTC. The full variable domain, in which reference TRBV19 and TRBJ2-1 provide the parts outside the CDR3, is DGGITQSPKYLFRKEGQNVTLSCEQNLNHDAMYWYRQDPGQGLRLIYYSQIVNDFQKGDIAEGYSVSREKKESFPLTVTSAQKNPTAFYLCASRGGLAGAEYRAFFGPGTRLTVL.

The chain couples TRBV4-1 to TRBJ2-3; the match to TRBD1 covers 10 bases. The germline V gene encodes CDR1 MGHRA and CDR2 YSYEKL. This CDR3 is built from 15 residues. V shed 4 bases and J 4 bases; nucleotides not matched to a gene: 5. CDR3 region: CASSPDRGIADTQYF. The CDR3 nucleotides are TGCGCCAGCAGCCCGGACAGGGGGATCGCAGATACGCAGTATTTT.

Of note for this clone: The same CDR3 can be traced to other DNA sequences in this sample. The J gene is TRBJ2-1, the V gene TRBV7-9; D is uncertain. The CDR3 has 13 residues. With 0 bases removed from V and 6 bases from J, the gap between germline ends came to 6 bases. Germline loops: CDR1 SEHNR, CDR2 FQNEAQ (reference sequence). CDR3 bases: TGTGCCAGCAGCTTAGCAGGTGGCAATGAGCAGTTCTTC. The encoded protein is CASSLAGGNEQFF.

The chain recombines TRBV2 with TRBJ2-6; 12 bases agree with TRBD1. CDR1 is SNHLY, CDR2 FYNNEI, per germline. V shed 7 bases and J 0 bases; nucleotides not matched to a gene: 13. This CDR3 region has 20 residues. DNA of the CDR3: TGTGCCAGCACCGTACCGGGACAGGGGGCGATAATCTCTGGGGCCAACGTCCTGACTTTC. This codes for CASTVPGQGAIISGANVLTF.

The chain joins TRBV27 to TRBJ1-2, with D unclear. The CDR3 extends over 14 amino acids. The germline V gene has CDR1 MNHEY and CDR2 SMNVEV (reference sequence). Between the trimmed V and J ends, which lost 6 bases and 0 bases, there was a span of 11 bases. CDR3 in DNA: TGTGCCAGCAGCGACAAGCCTGCTAACTATGGCTACACCTTC. Its translation: CASSDKPANYGYTF.

The chain uses TRBV11-3 and TRBJ1-1; 7 positions agree with TRBD1. This CDR3 region has 14 residues. J lost 1 base, V lost 5 bases, and 4 bases had no gene match. Germline V CDR1 and CDR2: SGHNT, YENEEA. CDR3 residues: CASSRGDRNTEAFF. The CDR3 DNA is TGTGCCAGCAGCAGGGGGGACAGGAACACTGAAGCTTTCTTT.

V gene TRBV11-2 combines with J gene TRBJ1-2; the D gene is possibly TRBD1 (6 bases). The V end was cut by 0 bases, the J end by 8 bases, with 16 bases between. Germline V gene sequence: CDR1 SGHAT, CDR2 FQNNGV. The CDR3 sequence is 15 residues long. CDR3 in DNA: TGTGCCAGCAGCTTAGATCGTTGGGGGCCCTCAGGCTACACCTTC. Amino acid sequence: CASSLDRWGPSGYTF.

The chain carries TRBV9 and TRBJ2-3; D is possibly TRBD1 (6 bases). This CDR3 has 15 residues. V was trimmed by 3 bases and J by 0 bases, leaving 11 bases between them. Germline assignment: CDR1 SGDLS and CDR2 YYNGEE. The CDR3 region is CASSDYRASTDTQYF. The CDR3 nucleotides read TGTGCCAGCAGCGACTACAGGGCGAGCACAGATACGCAGTATTTT.

The chain links TRBV9 to TRBJ1-4; the match to TRBD1 covers 10 bases. The V gene's germline CDR1 is SGDLS and CDR2 YYNGEE. Germline trimming cut 3 bases from V and 8 bases from J; bases unmatched to any gene: 4. This CDR3 spans 14 amino acids. The CDR3 region is CASSATGGAEKLFF. The DNA of the CDR3 is TGTGCCAGCAGCGCGACAGGGGGCGCGGAAAAACTGTTTTTT.

V gene TRBV11-2 combines with J gene TRBJ2-3; D gene uncertain. V lost 1 base and J 4 bases, leaving 15 bases between the germline ends. The CDR3 consists of 16 residues. The germline gives CDR1 SGHAT, CDR2 FQNNGV. This chain's CDR3 is CASSLVGGQRADTQYF. DNA of the CDR3: TGTGCCAGCAGCTTAGTTGGCGGTCAAAGGGCAGATACGCAGTATTTT.

V usage is TRBV7-9 and J usage is TRBJ1-2; D is possibly TRBD1 (6 bases). Germline V CDR1 and CDR2: SEHNR, FQNEAQ (reference sequence). The CDR3 runs to 16 residues. Trimming left V 5 bases short and J 4 bases short, with 20 bases between. This chain's CDR3 is CASSPMPHGRGYGYTF. The CDR3, as DNA: TGTGCCAGCAGCCCAATGCCCCACGGCAGGGGCTATGGCTACACCTTC.

The V and J genes are TRBV7-8 and TRBJ2-3; 10 bases line up with TRBD2. V gave up 6 bases and J gave up 5 bases; unmatched junction bases: 5. Per germline, CDR1 SGHVS and CDR2 FQNEAQ. This CDR3 contains 14 residues. CDR3 protein: CASSKPSGRDTQYF. The CDR3 DNA is TGTGCCAGCAGTAAGCCTAGCGGGAGAGATACGCAGTATTTT.